The 9 T cell receptor beta chains listed next were all sequenced from one sample in a study of T-cell memory formation after mild COVID-19. TCRdb processed the 5' RACE reads anew with MiXCR; each CDR3 protein has one entry. The table lists hundreds of thousands of distinct CDR3 sequences, about 20% of them singletons, with about 12% in the top ten. Sequenced sample: PBMCs or a T cell subset sorted from them (not recorded which). The receptors stem from an adult woman who had mild COVID-19 (a few samples of this study predate the infection). Cell type and time point are not known.

The V call is TRBV5-1, the J call TRBJ2-1; D not resolved. Germline assignment: CDR1 SGHRS and CDR2 YFSETQ. V was trimmed by 6 bases and J by 5 bases, leaving 12 bases between them. The CDR3 covers 13 residues. Here the CDR3 DNA reads TGCGCCAGCAAGTATGCGGCCAACAATGAGCAGTTCTTC. Translated: CASKYAANNEQFF.

This clonotype was found a few times. The chain couples TRBV20-1 to TRBJ2-2; 10 bases are shared with TRBD1. V was clipped by 2 bases and J by 7 bases; unmatched bases: 10. Germline CDR1 reads DFQATT; CDR2 reads SNEGSKA (reference sequence). The CDR3 has 16 amino acids. CDR3 sequence (DNA): TGCAGTGCTAGAAGCCTAGGGACAGGGGACGTCGGGGAGCTGTTTTTT. Translating gives CSARSLGTGDVGELFF.

This clonotype was counted a few times. CDR3 DNA sequence: TGTGCCAGCAGGGTGTCAGGGCGTGTCACAGATACGCAGTATTTT. Encoded protein: CASRVSGRVTDTQYF. The V and J genes are TRBV27 and TRBJ2-3; tentatively, D is TRBD1 (5 bases). Trimming shortened V by 6 bases and J by 2 bases, and 15 bases separated the two germline ends. The CDR3 loop spans 15 amino acids. The V gene's germline CDR1 is MNHEY and CDR2 SMNVEV (reference sequence).

This clonotype was seen repeatedly, ten times or more. This rearrangement joins TRBV18 to TRBJ2-5; D not certain. The CDR3 has 13 residues. Per germline, CDR1 KGHSH and CDR2 LQKENI. V was trimmed by 0 bases and J by 0 bases, leaving 2 bases between them. The CDR3 DNA reads TGTGCCAGCTCACCACCGAACCAAGAGACCCAGTACTTC. Its translation is CASSPPNQETQYF.

A note on this clonotype: A junction end diverges from the germline sequence, so it may reflect a read error. The J gene is TRBJ2-2, the V gene TRBV24-1; tentative D call: TRBD2 (6 bases). In germline, CDR1 is KGHDR, CDR2 SFDVKD. The CDR3 has 18 amino acids. The CDR3 here is CATSDLGWGGSKTGELFF. The CDR3 nucleotides are TGTGCCACCAGTGATTTGGGGTGGGGAGGATCGAAAACCGGGGAGCTGTTTTTT.

The chain couples TRBV11-3 to TRBJ2-5; 8 bases are a match to TRBD2. The CDR3 is 14 residues long. With V trimmed by 5 bases and J by 7 bases, 9 bases remained unmatched. Germline assignment: CDR1 SGHNT and CDR2 YENEEA. The CDR3 DNA reads as TGTGCCAGCAGCCAGGTCGGGGGGGCAGGGACCCAGTACTTC. It yields the protein CASSQVGGAGTQYF. Complete variable domain (other parts from reference TRBV11-3 and TRBJ2-5): EAGVVQSPRYKIIEKKQPVAFWCNPISGHNTLYWYLQNLGQGPELLIRYENEEAVDDSQLPKDRFSAERLKGVDSTLKIQPAELGDSAVYLCASSQVGGAGTQYFGPGTRLLVL.

This clonotype was found a few times. The chain is built from TRBV9 and TRBJ2-1, with 12 bases fitting TRBD2. Trimming took 0 bases from V and 5 from J; bases not matched to a gene: 9. Germline values: CDR1 SGDLS, CDR2 YYNGEE. The CDR3 has 18 residues. CDR3 sequence (DNA): TGTGCCAGCAGCGTAGTTGGAAAGCTAGCGGGGGGGAACAATGAGCAGTTCTTC. It yields the protein CASSVVGKLAGGNNEQFF.

This clonotype was seen a handful of times. The chain employs TRBV29-1 and TRBJ2-1; 10 bases align to TRBD1. CDR3 length equals 14 residues. Germline V gene data show CDR1 as SQVTM and CDR2 as ANQGSEA. With V trimmed by 1 base and J by 6 bases, 3 bases remained unmatched. CDR3: CSVEGDRGVNEQFF. DNA of the CDR3: TGCAGCGTTGAAGGGGACAGGGGTGTCAATGAGCAGTTCTTC.

The genes are TRBV29-1 and TRBJ1-3; D call uncertain. Trimming took 8 bases from V and 0 from J, leaving 5 bases between them. The CDR3 loop spans 11 amino acids. Germline CDR1 reads SQVTM; CDR2 reads ANQGSEA. The CDR3 protein is CSINSGNTIYF. The CDR3 bases are TGCAGCATCAACTCTGGAAACACCATATATTTT.